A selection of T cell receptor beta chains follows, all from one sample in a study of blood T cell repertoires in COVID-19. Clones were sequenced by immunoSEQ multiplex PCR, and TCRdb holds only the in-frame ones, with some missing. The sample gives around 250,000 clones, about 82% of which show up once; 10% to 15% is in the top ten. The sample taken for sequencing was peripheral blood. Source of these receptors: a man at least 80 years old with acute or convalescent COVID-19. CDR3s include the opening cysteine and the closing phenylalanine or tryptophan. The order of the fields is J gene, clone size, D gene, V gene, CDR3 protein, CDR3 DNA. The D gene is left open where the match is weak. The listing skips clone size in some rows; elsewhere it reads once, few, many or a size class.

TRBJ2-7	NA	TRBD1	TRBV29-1	CSVVGTGRVSEQYF	TGCAGCGTTGTGGGGACAGGGAGGGTGAGCGAGCAGTACTTC
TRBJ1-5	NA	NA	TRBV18	CASSPSGSNQPQHF	TGTGCCAGCTCACCTTCAGGTAGCAATCAGCCCCAGCATTTT
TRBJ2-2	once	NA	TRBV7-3	CASSLAGPGELFF	TGTGCCAGCAGCTTGGCGGGCCCCGGGGAGCTGTTTTTT
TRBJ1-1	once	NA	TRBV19	CASSIEGGLNTEAFF	TGTGCCAGTAGTATAGAAGGCGGATTAAACACTGAAGCTTTCTTT
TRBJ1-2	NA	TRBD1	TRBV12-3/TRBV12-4	CALGGQPYGYTF	TGTGCTTTAGGGGGACAGCCCTATGGCTACACCTTC
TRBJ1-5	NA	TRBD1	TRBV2	CASSDRVGSNQPQHF	TGTGCCAGCAGCGACAGGGTTGGAAGCAATCAGCCCCAGCATTTT
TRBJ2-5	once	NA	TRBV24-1	CATSAPDRFQETQYF	TGTGCCACCAGTGCCCCCGACAGGTTCCAAGAGACCCAGTACTTC
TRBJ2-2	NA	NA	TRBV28	CASSFQGTGRHTGELFF	TGTGCCAGCAGTTTTCAAGGAACAGGCCGACACACCGGGGAGCTGTTTTTT
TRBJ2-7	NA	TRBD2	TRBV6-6	CASQLTGTSGYEQYF	TGTGCCAGCCAACTTACCGGGACTAGCGGCTACGAGCAGTACTTC
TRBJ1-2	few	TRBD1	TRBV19	CASTIPGGSYGYTF	TGTGCCAGTACTATCCCAGGGGGCAGCTATGGCTACACCTTC
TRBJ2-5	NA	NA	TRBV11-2	CASSGGLETQYF	TGTGCCAGCAGCGGGGGGTTGGAGACCCAGTACTTC
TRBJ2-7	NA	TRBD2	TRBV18	CASSPGLEAYEQYF	TGTGCCAGCTCACCGGGACTAGAGGCCTACGAGCAGTACTTC
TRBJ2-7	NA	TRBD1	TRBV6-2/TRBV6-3	CASSLTEGATSHEQYF	TGTGCCAGCAGTCTAACTGAGGGGGCGACGTCCCACGAGCAGTACTTC
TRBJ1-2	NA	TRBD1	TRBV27	CATYDRASYGYTF	TGTGCCACCTACGACAGGGCCAGCTATGGCTACACCTTC
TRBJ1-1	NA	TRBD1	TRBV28	CASSWGTANTEAFF	TGTGCCAGCAGTTGGGGGACAGCGAACACTGAAGCTTTCTTT
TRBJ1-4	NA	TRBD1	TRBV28	CASSWDRGNEKLFF	TGTGCCAGCAGTTGGGACAGGGGGAATGAAAAACTGTTTTTT
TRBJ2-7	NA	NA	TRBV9	CASGRTEYEQYF	TGTGCCAGCGGCCGGACAGAGTACGAGCAGTACTTC
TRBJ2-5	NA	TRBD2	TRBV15	CATRSSGRGETQYF	TGTGCCACCCGCTCGAGCGGGAGGGGGGAGACCCAGTACTTC
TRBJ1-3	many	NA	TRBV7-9	CASTVTFSGNTIYF	TGTGCCAGCACTGTCACTTTCTCTGGAAACACCATATATTTT
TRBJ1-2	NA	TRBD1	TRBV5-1	CASSPQDRDGYTF	TGCGCCAGCAGCCCCCAGGACAGGGATGGCTACACCTTC
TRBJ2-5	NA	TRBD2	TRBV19	CASRKTAGVQETQYF	TGTGCCAGTAGGAAAACAGCGGGAGTACAAGAGACCCAGTACTTC
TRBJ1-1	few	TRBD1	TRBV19	CASSGLQGRTEAFF	TGTGCCAGTAGTGGGCTACAGGGGAGGACTGAAGCTTTCTTT
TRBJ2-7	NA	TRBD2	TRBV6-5	CAVGPSGRLPYEQYF	TGTGCCGTCGGGCCGAGCGGGAGGTTGCCCTACGAGCAGTACTTC
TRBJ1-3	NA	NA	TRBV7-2	CASSYRRDGNTIYF	TGTGCCAGCAGCTATAGGAGGGATGGAAACACCATATATTTT
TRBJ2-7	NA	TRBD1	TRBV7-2	CASSLVDRTGQGLGYEQYF	TGTGCCAGCAGCTTAGTAGATAGGACGGGACAGGGGCTCGGATACGAGCAGTACTTC
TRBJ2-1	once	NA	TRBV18	CASSHSTDNNEQFF	TGTGCCAGCTCACACAGCACGGACAACAATGAGCAGTTCTTC
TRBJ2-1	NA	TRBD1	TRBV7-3	CASSLTRTGSYNEQFF	TGTGCCAGCAGCTTAACTCGGACAGGGAGTTACAATGAGCAGTTCTTC
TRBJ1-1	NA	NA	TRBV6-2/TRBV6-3	CASSIAGEAFF	TGTGCCAGCAGCATAGCGGGCGAAGCTTTCTTT
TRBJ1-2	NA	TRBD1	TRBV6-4	CASSDRTGGNYGYTF	TGTGCCAGCAGTGACCGGACAGGAGGCAACTATGGCTACACCTTC
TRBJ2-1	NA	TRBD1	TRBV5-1	CASSLAAGGIHEQFF	TGCGCCAGCAGCTTGGCGGCAGGGGGTATCCATGAGCAGTTCTTC
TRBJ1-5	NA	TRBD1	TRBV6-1	CASSEESGGALSNQPQHF	TGTGCCAGCAGTGAAGAGTCAGGGGGTGCCCTTAGCAATCAGCCCCAGCATTTT
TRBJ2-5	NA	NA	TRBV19	CASSIGAGLGETQYF	TGTGCCAGTAGTATAGGGGCAGGGCTGGGGGAGACCCAGTACTTC
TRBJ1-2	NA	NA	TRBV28	CASSSWRQVGNYGYTF	TGTGCCAGCAGTTCCTGGAGGCAGGTTGGAAACTATGGCTACACCTTC
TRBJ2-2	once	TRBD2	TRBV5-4	CASSFSGRTSGELFF	TGTGCCAGCAGCTTCAGCGGGAGGACTTCCGGGGAGCTGTTTTTT
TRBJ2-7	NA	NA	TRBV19	CASRRTRSSYEQYF	TGTGCCAGTAGACGGACAAGGAGCTCCTACGAGCAGTACTTC
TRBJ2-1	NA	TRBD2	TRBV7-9	CASSLGTSGGWSSYNEQFF	TGTGCCAGCAGCCTGGGGACTAGCGGGGGCTGGAGCTCCTACAATGAGCAGTTCTTC
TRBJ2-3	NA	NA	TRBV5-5	CASSLHQGTTDTQYF	TGTGCCAGCAGCCTCCATCAGGGAACCACAGATACGCAGTATTTT
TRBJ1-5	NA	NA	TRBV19	CASSITGGGNQPQHF	TGTGCCAGTAGTATAACAGGCGGAGGGAACCAGCCCCAGCATTTT
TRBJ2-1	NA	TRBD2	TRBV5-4	CASSPLSRGRAGNEQFF	TGTGCCAGCAGCCCTCTAAGTCGAGGGAGGGCCGGGAATGAGCAGTTCTTC
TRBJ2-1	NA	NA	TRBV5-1	CASSLTGSYNEQFF	TGCGCCAGCAGCTTGACGGGCTCCTACAATGAGCAGTTCTTC
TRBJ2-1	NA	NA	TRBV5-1	CASSLGYGSASPNEQFF	TGCGCCAGCAGCTTGGGGTACGGGTCCGCCAGTCCCAATGAGCAGTTCTTC
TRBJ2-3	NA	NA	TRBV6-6	CASSYSSGIFTDTQYF	TGTGCCAGCAGTTACTCCTCCGGGATTTTTACAGATACGCAGTATTTT
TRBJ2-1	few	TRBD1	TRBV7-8	CASSNGQGEGNEQFF	TGTGCCAGCAGTAACGGACAGGGGGAGGGCAATGAGCAGTTCTTC
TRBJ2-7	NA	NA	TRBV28	CASTEAGSPGYF	TGTGCCAGCACAGAAGCGGGTTCTCCGGGGTACTTC
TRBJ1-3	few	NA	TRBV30	CAWRVRNTIYF	TGTGCCTGGAGGGTGAGGAACACCATATATTTT
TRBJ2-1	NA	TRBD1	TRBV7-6	CASSLDPAGTGRLNEQFF	TGTGCCAGCAGCTTGGATCCGGCAGGGACAGGGCGTCTCAATGAGCAGTTCTTC
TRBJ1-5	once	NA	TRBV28	CASSLPGGNQPQHF	TGTGCCAGCAGTTTACCAGGGGGCAATCAGCCCCAGCATTTT
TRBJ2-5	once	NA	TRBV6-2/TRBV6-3	CASSYSPVRATQETQYF	TGTGCCAGCAGTTACTCCCCTGTGCGGGCAACTCAAGAGACCCAGTACTTC
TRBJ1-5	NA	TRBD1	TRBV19	CASSHGQAYSNQPQHF	TGTGCCAGTAGCCACGGACAGGCTTATAGCAATCAGCCCCAGCATTTT
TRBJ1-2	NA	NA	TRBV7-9	CASSWGPTANYGYTF	TGTGCCAGCAGCTGGGGCCCGACGGCGAACTATGGCTACACCTTC
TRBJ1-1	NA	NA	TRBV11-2	CASSLNPITEAFF	TGTGCCAGCAGCTTAAACCCTATAACTGAAGCTTTCTTT
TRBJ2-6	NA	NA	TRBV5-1	CASSLPGYSGANVLTF	TGCGCCAGCAGCTTGCCGGGGTACTCTGGGGCCAACGTCCTGACTTTC
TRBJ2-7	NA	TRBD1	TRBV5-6	CASNLGGQGAFEQYF	TGTGCCAGCAACTTGGGGGGACAGGGGGCGTTCGAGCAGTACTTC
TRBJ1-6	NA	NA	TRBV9	CASSVGGGASYNSPLHF	TGTGCCAGCAGCGTAGGGGGGGGAGCCTCCTATAATTCACCCCTCCACTTT
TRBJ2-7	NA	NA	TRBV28	CASRSSVSYEQYF	TGTGCCAGCAGAAGTAGCGTCTCCTACGAGCAGTACTTC
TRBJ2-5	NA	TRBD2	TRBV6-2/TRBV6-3	CASSFLAGALGETQYF	TGTGCCAGCAGTTTTTTAGCGGGAGCCCTGGGAGAGACCCAGTACTTC
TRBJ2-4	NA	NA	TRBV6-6	CASQAGGGKNIQYF	TGTGCCAGCCAGGCCGGAGGAGGCAAAAACATTCAGTACTTC
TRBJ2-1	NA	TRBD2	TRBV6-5	CASTHTGGATNEQFF	TGTGCCAGCACCCACACGGGGGGTGCCACCAATGAGCAGTTCTTC
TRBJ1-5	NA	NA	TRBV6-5	CASGGDSNQPQHF	TGTGCCAGCGGAGGGGATAGCAATCAGCCCCAGCATTTT